The clone carrying this T cell receptor beta chain appeared a single time. The same CDR3 also results from other DNA sequences found in this sample. This specimen comes from a study of control samples from healthy donors and cancer patients. Repertoires were generated with immunoSEQ multiplex PCR, while TCRdb's copy carries only in-frame clones and drops some. Here the sample spans around 50,000 clones, roughly 90% being singletons. This TCR derives from a man aged 35-49 years with colorectal cancer. The sequenced sample consisted of PBMCs.

This CDR3 reads CASSSRNGGHEQYF. The CDR3 region has the DNA TGTGCCAGCAGTTCGAGGAACGGGGGACACGAGCAGTACTTC. The V call is TRBV28, the J call TRBJ2-7; perhaps TRBD2 as D (6 bases). The germline V gene has CDR1 MDHEN and CDR2 SYDVKM. Deletions cut 4 bases from V and 5 bases from J, with 15 bases between. There are 14 residues in the CDR3. The full variable domain, its missing parts supplied by reference TRBV28 and TRBJ2-7, is DVKVTQSSRYLVKRTGEKVFLECVQDMDHENMFWYRQDPGLGLRLIYFSYDVKMKEKGDIPEGYSVSREKKERFSLILESASTNQTSMYLCASSSRNGGHEQYFGPGTRLTVT.